This T cell receptor beta chain was sequenced in a study of blood T cell repertoires in COVID-19. Study overall: The United States, Italy and Spain were the sources of the acute and convalescent COVID-19 samples. T cells, B-cell-depleted T cells, or PBMCs provided the cDNA or gDNA that served as material.

Per the original methods: It was from reference gene primer amplification that nucleated cell counts were estimated. Profiling relied on immunoSEQ multiplex PCR, and the TCRdb table lists in-frame clones only, not all of them. V, J and clone size were drawn from that table, and D and trimming were deduced from the DNA. In the table there are some 60,000 clones, around 86% of which are singletons. In this sample, this clone turned up once. The CDR3 spans 16 residues. The trim removed 4 bases at V and 7 bases at J, leaving 11 bases unmatched. The germline CDR1 and CDR2 sequences are SGDLS and YYNGEE. Sample: peripheral blood. The rearrangement uses TRBV9 and TRBJ1-6; TRBD1 agrees at 7 bases. The TCR comes from a man aged 65-85 years with acute or convalescent COVID-19. In DNA form, the CDR3 reads TGTGCCAGCAGCTCACACAGGGGTCCATCAAATTCACCCCTCCACTTT. Protein product: CASSSHRGPSNSPLHF.